The source of this T cell receptor (beta chain) is a study of cytomegalovirus exposure and HLA in healthy donors. Looked up from germline, CDR1 is SGDLS and CDR2 is YYNGEE. The CDR3 is 15 residues long. Losses at the gene ends were 5 bases for V and 0 bases for J; bases not matched to a gene: 4. It was with 60 Vbeta and 13 Jbeta primers that the PCR ran. Here immunoSEQ multiplex PCR was the method, and the copy in TCRdb shows in-frame clones only, minus some. Here the sample spans more than 90,000 clones, 78% being singletons. The sample consisted of PBMCs. The chain combines TRBV9 with TRBJ2-1; 8 positions agree with TRBD2. The receptor's source is a woman aged 40 to 55 in good health and CMV-seronegative. Written as DNA, the CDR3 is TGTGCCAGCAGTCCGAGCGGGGGCTCCTACAATGAGCAGTTCTTC. Its protein is CASSPSGGSYNEQFF.